This TCR beta chain is drawn from a study of blood T cell repertoires in COVID-19. This clone has only one observation. The junction differs from germline at one of its ends, possibly a read error. Data came from immunoSEQ multiplex PCR; TCRdb stores just in-frame clones and leaves some out. The data show 250,000 to 300,000 clones, 88% seen once. Sample: peripheral blood. The TCR comes from a woman aged 40 to 55 who had recovered from COVID-19.

The DNA for the CDR3 is TGTGCTAGCAGCCCGGGCCCTGCGGGAGCAGTTGACGAGCAGTACTTC. This encodes CASSPGPAGAVDEQYF. This chain uses TRBV7-7 with TRBJ2-7; 7 nucleotides agree with TRBD2. Germline V gene sequence: CDR1 SSHAT, CDR2 FNYEAQ (reference sequence). The CDR3 runs 16 residues.